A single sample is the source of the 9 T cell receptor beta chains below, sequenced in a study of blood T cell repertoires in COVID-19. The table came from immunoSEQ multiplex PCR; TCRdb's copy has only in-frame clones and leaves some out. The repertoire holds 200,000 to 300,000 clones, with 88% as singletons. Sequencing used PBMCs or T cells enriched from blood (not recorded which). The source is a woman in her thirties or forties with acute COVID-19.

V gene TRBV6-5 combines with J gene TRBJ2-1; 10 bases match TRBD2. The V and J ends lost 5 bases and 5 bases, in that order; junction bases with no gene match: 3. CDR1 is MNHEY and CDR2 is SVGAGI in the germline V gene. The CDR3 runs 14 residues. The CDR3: CASSKTSGNNEQFF. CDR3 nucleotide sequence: TGTGCCAGCAGTAAAACTAGCGGGAACAATGAGCAGTTCTTC.

CDR3 DNA sequence: TGTGCCAGCAGCTTAGATCGCGGGCAAAAAGGTGGCTACACCTTC. It codes for CASSLDRGQKGGYTF. The chain couples TRBV11-2 to TRBJ1-2; no definite D call. This CDR3 contains 15 residues. Germline V CDR1 and CDR2: SGHAT, FQNNGV. Trimming cost V 0 bases and J 7 bases, with 15 bases left between them.

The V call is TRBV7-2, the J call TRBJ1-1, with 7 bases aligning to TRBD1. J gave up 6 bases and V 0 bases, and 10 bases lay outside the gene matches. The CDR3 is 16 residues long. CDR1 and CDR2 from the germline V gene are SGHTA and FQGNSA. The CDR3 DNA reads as TGTGCCAGCAGCTTAGCGGTGACAGGGATGTTGGCTGAAGCTTTCTTT. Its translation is CASSLAVTGMLAEAFF.

The CDR3 DNA reads as TGTGCCAGCAGGGACACCAGGGAGGGCACAGATACGCAGTATTTT. This encodes CASRDTREGTDTQYF. The chain carries TRBV2 and TRBJ2-3, with D possibly TRBD2 on 6 matching bases. The germline V and J ends were trimmed by 6 bases and 1 base, with 14 bases remaining between them. Per the germline V gene, CDR1 is SNHLY and CDR2 is FYNNEI. The CDR3 runs 15 residues.

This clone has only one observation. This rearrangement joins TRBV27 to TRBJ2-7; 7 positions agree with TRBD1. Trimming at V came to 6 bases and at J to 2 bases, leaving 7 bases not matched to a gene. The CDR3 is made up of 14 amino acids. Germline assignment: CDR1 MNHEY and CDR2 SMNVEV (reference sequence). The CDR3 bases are TGTGCCAGCAGCCGGGACAGCTACCCCTACGAGCAGTACTTC. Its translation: CASSRDSYPYEQYF.

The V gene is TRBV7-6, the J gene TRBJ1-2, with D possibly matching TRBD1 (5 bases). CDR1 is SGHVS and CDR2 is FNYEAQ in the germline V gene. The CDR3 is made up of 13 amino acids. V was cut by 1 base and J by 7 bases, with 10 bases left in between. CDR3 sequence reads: CASSLDAGGGYTF. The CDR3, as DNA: TGTGCCAGCAGCTTAGATGCCGGGGGTGGCTACACCTTC.

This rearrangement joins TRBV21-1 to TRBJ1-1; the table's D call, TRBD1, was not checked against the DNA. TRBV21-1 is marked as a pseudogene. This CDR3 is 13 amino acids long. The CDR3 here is CASSKGRDTEAFF. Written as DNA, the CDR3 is TGTGCCAGCAGCAAGGGCAGGGACACTGAAGCTTTCTTT.

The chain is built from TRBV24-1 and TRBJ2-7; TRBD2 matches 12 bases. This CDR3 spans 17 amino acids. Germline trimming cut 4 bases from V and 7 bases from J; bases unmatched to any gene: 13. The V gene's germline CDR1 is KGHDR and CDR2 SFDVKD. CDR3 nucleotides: TGTGCCACCAGTGAACGCTACCCGACTAGCGGGAGTAGGGAGCAGTACGTC. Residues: CATSERYPTSGSREQYV.

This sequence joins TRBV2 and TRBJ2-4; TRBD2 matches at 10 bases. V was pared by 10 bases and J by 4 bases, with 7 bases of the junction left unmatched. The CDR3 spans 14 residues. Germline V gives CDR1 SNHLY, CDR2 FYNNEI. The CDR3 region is CATRTSGIKNIQYF. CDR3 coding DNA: TGTGCCACCCGGACTAGCGGTATAAAAAACATTCAGTACTTC.